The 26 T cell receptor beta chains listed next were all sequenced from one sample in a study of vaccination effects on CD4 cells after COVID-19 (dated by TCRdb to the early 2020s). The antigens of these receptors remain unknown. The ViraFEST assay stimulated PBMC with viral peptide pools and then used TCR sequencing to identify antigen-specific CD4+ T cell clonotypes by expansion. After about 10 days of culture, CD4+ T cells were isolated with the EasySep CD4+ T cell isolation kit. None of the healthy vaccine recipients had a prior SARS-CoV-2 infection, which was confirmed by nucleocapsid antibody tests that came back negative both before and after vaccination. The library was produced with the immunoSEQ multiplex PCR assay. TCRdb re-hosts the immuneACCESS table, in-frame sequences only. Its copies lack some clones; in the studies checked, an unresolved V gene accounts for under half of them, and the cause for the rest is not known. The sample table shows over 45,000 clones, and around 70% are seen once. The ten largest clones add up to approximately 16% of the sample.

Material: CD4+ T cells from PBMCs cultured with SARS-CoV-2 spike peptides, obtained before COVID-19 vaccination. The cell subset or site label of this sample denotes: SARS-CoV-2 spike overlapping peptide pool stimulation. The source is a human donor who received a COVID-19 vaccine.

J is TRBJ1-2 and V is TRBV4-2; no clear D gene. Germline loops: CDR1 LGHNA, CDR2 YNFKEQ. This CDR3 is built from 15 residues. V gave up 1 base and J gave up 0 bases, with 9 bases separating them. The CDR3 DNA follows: TGTGCCAGCAGCCAAGGGGATAGAGCTAACTATGGCTACACCTTC. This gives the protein CASSQGDRANYGYTF.

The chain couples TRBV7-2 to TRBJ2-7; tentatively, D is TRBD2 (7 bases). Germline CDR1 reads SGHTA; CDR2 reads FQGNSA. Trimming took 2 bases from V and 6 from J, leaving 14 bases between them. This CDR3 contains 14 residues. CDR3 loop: CASSLRGRAGEQYF. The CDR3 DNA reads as TGTGCCAGCAGCTTAAGGGGGAGGGCCGGCGAGCAGTACTTC.

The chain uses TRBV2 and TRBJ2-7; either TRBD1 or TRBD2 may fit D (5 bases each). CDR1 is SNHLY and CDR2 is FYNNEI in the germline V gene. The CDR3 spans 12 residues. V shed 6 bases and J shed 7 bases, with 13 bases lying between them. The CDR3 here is CASSWGSREQYF. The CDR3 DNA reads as TGTGCCAGCAGCTGGGGGTCGAGGGAGCAGTACTTC.

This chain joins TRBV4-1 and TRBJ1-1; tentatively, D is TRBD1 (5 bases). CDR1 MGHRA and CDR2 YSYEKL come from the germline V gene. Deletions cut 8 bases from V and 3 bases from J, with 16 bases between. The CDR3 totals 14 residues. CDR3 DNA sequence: TGCGCCAGCTTGGCAGGGATTAAGGACACTGAAGCTTTCTTT. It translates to CASLAGIKDTEAFF.

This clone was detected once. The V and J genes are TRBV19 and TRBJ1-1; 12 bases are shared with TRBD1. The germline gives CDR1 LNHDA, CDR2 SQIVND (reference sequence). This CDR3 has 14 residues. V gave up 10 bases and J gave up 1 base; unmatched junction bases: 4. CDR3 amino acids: CATGTGGTNTEAFF. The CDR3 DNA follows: TGTGCCACGGGGACAGGGGGCACGAACACTGAAGCTTTCTTT.

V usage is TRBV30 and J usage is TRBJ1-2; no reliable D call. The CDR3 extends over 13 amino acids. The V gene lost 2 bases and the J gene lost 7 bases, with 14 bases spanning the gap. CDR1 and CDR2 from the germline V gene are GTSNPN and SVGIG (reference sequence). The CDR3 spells CAWSRQVAAGYTF. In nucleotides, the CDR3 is TGTGCCTGGAGTCGGCAAGTCGCTGCTGGCTACACCTTC.

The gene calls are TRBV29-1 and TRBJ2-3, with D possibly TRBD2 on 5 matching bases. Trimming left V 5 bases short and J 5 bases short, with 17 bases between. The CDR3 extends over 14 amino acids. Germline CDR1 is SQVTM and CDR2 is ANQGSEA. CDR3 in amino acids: CSVFSTRPRDTQYF. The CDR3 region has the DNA TGCAGCGTTTTTTCTACTAGGCCCAGAGATACGCAGTATTTT.

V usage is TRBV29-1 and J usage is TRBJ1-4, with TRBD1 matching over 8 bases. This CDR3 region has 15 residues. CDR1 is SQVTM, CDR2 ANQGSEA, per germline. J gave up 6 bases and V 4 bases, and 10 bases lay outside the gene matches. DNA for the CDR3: TGCAGCGTTGCCAGATCGGCAGGGGGCTATGAAAAACTGTTTTTT. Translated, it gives CSVARSAGGYEKLFF.

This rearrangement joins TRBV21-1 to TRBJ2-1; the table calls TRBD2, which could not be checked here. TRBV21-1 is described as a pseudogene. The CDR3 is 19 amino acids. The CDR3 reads CASSTRLGLAGGGFNEQFF. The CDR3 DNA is TGTGCCAGCAGCACCCGCCTGGGGCTAGCGGGAGGGGGGTTCAATGAGCAGTTCTTC.

CDR3 in amino acids: CSARGGETQYF. CDR3 bases: TGCAGTGCTAGGGGGGGAGAGACCCAGTACTTC. The chain carries TRBV20-1 and TRBJ2-5; D perhaps matches TRBD2 (6 bases). CDR1 and CDR2 from the germline V gene are DFQATT and SNEGSKA (reference sequence). There are 11 residues in the CDR3. V gave up 3 bases and J gave up 4 bases, with 6 bases separating them.

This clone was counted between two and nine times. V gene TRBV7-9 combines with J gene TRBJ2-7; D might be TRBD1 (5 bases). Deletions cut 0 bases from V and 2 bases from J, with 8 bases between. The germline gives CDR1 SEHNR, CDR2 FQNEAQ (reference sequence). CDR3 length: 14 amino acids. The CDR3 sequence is CASSLAQGTYEQYF. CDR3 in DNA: TGTGCCAGCAGCTTAGCGCAGGGAACCTACGAGCAGTACTTC.

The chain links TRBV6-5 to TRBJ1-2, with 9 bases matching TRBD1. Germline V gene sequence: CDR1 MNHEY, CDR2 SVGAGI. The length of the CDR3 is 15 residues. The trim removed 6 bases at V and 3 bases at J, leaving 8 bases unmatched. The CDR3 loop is CASRRDRAFYYGYTF. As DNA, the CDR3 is TGTGCCAGCAGACGGGACAGGGCTTTTTACTATGGCTACACCTTC.

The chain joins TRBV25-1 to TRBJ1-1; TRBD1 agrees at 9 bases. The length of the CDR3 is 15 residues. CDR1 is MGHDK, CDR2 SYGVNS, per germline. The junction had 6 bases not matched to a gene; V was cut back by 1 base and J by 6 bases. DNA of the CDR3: TGTGCCAGCAGTGAATTAGGACAGGGGAAGGCTGAAGCTTTCTTT. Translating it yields CASSELGQGKAEAFF.

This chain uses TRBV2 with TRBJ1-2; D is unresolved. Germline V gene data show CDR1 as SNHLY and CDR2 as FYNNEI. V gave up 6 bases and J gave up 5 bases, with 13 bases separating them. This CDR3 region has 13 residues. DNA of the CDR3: TGTGCCAGCAGACCGACCGGGAGTTATGGCTACACCTTC. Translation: CASRPTGSYGYTF.

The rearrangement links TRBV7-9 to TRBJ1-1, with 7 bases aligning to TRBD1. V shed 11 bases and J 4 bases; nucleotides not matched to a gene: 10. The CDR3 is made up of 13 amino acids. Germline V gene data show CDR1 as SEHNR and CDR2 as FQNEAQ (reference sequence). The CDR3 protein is CAGGGGRSTEAFF. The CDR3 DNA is TGTGCCGGGGGAGGGGGCAGGAGCACTGAAGCTTTCTTT.

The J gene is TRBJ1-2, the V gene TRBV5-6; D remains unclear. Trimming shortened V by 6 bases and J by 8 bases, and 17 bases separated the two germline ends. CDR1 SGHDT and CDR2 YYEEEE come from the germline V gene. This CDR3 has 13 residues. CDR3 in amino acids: CASTGPTKAGYTF. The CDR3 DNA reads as TGTGCCAGCACCGGCCCCACGAAAGCGGGCTACACCTTC.

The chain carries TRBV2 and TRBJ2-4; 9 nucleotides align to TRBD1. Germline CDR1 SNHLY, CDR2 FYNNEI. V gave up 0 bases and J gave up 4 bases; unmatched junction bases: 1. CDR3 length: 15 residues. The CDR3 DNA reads TGTGCCAGCAGTGAAGCCGGGACAGGGAAAAACATTCAGTACTTC. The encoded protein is CASSEAGTGKNIQYF.

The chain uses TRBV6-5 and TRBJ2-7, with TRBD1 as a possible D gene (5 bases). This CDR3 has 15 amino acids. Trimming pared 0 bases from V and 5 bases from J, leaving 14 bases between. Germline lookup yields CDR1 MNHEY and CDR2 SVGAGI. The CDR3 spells CASSYSGVPLDEQYF. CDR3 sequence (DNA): TGTGCCAGCAGTTACTCAGGGGTCCCCCTCGACGAGCAGTACTTC.

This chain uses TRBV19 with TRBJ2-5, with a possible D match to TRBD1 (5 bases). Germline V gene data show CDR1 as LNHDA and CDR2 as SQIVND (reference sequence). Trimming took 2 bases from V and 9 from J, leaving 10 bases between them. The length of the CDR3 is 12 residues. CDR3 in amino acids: CASSIKGWPQYF. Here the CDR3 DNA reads TGTGCCAGTAGTATAAAGGGGTGGCCCCAGTACTTC. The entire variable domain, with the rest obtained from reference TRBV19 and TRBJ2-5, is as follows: DGGITQSPKYLFRKEGQNVTLSCEQNLNHDAMYWYRQDPGQGLRLIYYSQIVNDFQKGDIAEGYSVSREKKESFPLTVTSAQKNPTAFYLCASSIKGWPQYFGPGTRLLVL.

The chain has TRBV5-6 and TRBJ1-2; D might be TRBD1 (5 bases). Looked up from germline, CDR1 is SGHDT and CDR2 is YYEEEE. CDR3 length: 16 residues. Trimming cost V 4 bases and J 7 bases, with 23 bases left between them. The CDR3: CASSQARGGYFLGYTF. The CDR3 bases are TGTGCCAGCAGCCAGGCGCGGGGGGGATATTTTCTTGGCTACACCTTC.

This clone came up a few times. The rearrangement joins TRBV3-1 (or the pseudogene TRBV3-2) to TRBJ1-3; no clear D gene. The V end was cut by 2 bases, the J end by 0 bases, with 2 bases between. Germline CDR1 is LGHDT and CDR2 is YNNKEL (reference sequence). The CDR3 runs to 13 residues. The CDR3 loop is CASSQNSGNTIYF. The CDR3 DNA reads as TGTGCCAGCAGCCAAAACTCTGGAAACACCATATATTTT.

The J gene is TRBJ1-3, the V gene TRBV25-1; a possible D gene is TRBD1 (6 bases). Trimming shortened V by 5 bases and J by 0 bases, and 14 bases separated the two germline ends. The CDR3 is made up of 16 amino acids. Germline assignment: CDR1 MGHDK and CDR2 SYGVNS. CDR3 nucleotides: TGTGCCAGCAGTAGTACAGGGTACCCCTCTGGAAACACCATATATTTT. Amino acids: CASSSTGYPSGNTIYF.

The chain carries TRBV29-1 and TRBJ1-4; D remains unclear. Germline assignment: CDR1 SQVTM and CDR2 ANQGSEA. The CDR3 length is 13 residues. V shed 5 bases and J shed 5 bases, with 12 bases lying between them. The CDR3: CSVRETVNEKLFF. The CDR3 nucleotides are TGCAGCGTTCGGGAGACGGTGAATGAAAAACTGTTTTTT.

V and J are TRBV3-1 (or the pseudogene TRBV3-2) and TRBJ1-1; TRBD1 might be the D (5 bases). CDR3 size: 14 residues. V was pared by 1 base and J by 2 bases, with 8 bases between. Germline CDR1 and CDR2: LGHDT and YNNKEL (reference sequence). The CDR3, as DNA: TGTGCCAGCAGCCAAGTTCAGGGAAACACTGAAGCTTTCTTT. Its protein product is CASSQVQGNTEAFF.

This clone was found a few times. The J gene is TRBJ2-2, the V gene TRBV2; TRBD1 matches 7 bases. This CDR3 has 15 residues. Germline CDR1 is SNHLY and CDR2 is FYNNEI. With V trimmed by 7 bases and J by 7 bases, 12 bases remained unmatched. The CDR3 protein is CASTFDRAEDGELFF. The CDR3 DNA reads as TGTGCCAGCACCTTCGACAGGGCGGAGGACGGGGAGCTGTTTTTT.

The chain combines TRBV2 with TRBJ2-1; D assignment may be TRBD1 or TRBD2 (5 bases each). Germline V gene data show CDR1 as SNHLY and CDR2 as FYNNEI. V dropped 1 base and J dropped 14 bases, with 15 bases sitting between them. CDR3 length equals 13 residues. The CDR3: CASSEGGPKDKFF. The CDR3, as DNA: TGTGCCAGCAGTGAAGGGGGACCCAAAGACAAGTTCTTC.